The sequence of this T cell receptor beta chain was determined in a study of blood T cell repertoires in COVID-19. The overall study: There were acute and convalescent COVID-19 samples, and they came from the United States, Italy and Spain.

The table came from immunoSEQ multiplex PCR; TCRdb's copy has only in-frame clones and leaves some out. This table has under 300,000 clones, roughly 80% appearing once. Trimming cost V 4 bases and J 1 base, with 7 bases left between them. Germline V lookup: CDR1 SGHNT, CDR2 YENEEA. The length of the CDR3 is 13 residues. The origin of this receptor is a woman over 75 with acute or convalescent COVID-19. The sequencing input was peripheral blood. This sequence joins TRBV11-3 and TRBJ1-1, with unresolved D. The DNA for the CDR3 is TGTGCCAGCAGCTCCGGGTCGAACACTGAAGCTTTCTTT. Translating gives CASSSGSNTEAFF.